This entry describes one T cell receptor (beta chain). Repertoires were generated with immunoSEQ multiplex PCR, while TCRdb's copy carries only in-frame clones and drops some. In the table there are about 320,000 clones, approximately 85% of which are singletons. This entry belongs to a study of blood T cell repertoires in COVID-19. CDR1 MNHEY and CDR2 SMNVEV come from the germline V gene (reference sequence). With 4 bases clipped from V and 9 bases from J, the junction kept 10 bases outside the gene matches. The CDR3 consists of 16 residues. The source material was peripheral blood. The chain combines TRBV27 with TRBJ2-1, with TRBD2 matching 12 bases. The TCR originated in a human donor in a cohort sampled during active COVID-19. CDR3 protein: CASSSPLAGGPGEQFF. CDR3 bases: TGTGCCAGCAGTTCCCCCCTAGCGGGGGGGCCGGGTGAGCAGTTCTTC.